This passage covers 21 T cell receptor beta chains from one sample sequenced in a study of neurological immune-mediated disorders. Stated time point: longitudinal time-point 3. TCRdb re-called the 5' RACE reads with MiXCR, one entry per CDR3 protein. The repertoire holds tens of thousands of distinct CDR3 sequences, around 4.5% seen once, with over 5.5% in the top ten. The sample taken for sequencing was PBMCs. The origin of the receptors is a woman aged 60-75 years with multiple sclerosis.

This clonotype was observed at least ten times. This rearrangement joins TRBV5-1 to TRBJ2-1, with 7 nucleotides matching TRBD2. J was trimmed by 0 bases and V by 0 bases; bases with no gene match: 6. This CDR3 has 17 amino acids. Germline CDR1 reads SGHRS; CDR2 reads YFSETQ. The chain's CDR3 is CASSLGGGTSSYNEQFF. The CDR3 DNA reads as TGCGCCAGCAGCTTGGGGGGGGGTACGAGCTCCTACAATGAGCAGTTCTTC.

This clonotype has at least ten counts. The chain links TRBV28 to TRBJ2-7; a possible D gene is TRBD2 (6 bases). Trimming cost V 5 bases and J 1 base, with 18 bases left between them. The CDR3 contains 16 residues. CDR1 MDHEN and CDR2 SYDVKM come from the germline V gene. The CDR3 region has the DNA TGTGCCAGCAGTACCTCACCCGGGACTCAGTCCTACGAGCAGTACTTC. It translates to CASSTSPGTQSYEQYF.

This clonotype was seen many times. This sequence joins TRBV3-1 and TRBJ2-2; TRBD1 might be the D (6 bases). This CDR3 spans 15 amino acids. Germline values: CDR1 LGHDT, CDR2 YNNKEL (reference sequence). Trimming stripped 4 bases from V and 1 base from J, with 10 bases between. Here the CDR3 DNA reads TGTGCCAGCAGCCTAAGGACAGTGAACACCGGGGAGCTGTTTTTT. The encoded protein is CASSLRTVNTGELFF.

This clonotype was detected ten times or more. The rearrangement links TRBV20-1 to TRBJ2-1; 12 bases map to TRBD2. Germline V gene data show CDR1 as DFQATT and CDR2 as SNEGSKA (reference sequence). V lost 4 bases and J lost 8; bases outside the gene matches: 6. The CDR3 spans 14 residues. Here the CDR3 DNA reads TGCAGTGCTACCGGGACTAGCGGGTCCCATGAGCAGTTCTTC. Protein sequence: CSATGTSGSHEQFF.

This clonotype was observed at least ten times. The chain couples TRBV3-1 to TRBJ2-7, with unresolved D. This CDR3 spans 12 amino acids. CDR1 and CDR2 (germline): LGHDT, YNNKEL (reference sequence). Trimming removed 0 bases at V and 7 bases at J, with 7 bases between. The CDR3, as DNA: TGTGCCAGCAGCCAAGATGTCCGGGAGCAGTACTTC. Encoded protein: CASSQDVREQYF.

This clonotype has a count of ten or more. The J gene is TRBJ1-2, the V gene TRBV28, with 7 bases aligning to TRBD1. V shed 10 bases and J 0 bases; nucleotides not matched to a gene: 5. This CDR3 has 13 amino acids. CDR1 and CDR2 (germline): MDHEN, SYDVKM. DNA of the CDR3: TGTGCCACCAGGGACAGTACTAACTATGGCTACACCTTC. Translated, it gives CATRDSTNYGYTF.

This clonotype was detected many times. This CDR3 is CASSSYLDYNEQFF. CDR3 in DNA: TGCGCCAGCAGCTCCTACCTAGACTACAATGAGCAGTTCTTC. The rearrangement uses TRBV4-1 and TRBJ2-1; D remains unclear. The CDR3 has 14 amino acids. With 5 bases removed from V and 3 bases from J, the gap between germline ends came to 11 bases. CDR1 MGHRA and CDR2 YSYEKL come from the germline V gene.

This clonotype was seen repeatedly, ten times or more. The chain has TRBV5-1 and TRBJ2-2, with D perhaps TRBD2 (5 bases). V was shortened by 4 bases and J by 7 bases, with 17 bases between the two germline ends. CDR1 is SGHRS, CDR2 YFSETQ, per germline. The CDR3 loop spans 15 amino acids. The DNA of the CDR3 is TGCGCCAGCAGCCCCAATGGAGGTTCGGTCGGGGAGCTGTTTTTT. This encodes CASSPNGGSVGELFF.

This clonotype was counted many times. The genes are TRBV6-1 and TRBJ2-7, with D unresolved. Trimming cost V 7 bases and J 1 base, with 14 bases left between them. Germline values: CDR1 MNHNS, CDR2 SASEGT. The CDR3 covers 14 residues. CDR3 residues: CASTKGGASYEQYF. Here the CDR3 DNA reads TGTGCCAGCACGAAGGGCGGCGCTTCCTACGAGCAGTACTTC.

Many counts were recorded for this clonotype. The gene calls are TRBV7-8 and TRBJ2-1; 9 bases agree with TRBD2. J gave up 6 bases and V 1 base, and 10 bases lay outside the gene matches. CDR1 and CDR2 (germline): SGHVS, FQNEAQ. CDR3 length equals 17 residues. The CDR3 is CASSLGGGTSLRNEQFF. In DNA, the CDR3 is TGTGCCAGCAGCTTAGGGGGGGGGACTAGCCTCCGCAATGAGCAGTTCTTC.

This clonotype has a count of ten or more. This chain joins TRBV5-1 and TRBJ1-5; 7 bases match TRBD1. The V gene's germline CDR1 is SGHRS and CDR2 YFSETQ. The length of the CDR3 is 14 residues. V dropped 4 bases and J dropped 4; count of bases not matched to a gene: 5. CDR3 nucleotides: TGCGCCAGCAGCCAGACAGGGTTTAATCAGCCCCAGCATTTT. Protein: CASSQTGFNQPQHF.

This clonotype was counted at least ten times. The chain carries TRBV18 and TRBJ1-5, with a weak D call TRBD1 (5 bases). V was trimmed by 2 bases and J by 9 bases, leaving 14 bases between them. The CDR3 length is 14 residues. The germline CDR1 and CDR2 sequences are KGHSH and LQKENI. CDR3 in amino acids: CASSPGQAGGPQHF. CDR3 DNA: TGTGCCAGCTCACCAGGCCAGGCTGGGGGGCCCCAGCATTTT.

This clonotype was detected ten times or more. CDR3 loop: CASSSKPGLDTDTQYF. In DNA, the CDR3 is TGTGCCAGCAGCTCCAAACCGGGACTAGACACAGATACGCAGTATTTT. The chain combines TRBV7-2 with TRBJ2-3; the match to TRBD2 covers 8 bases. The CDR3 spans 16 residues. Germline lookup yields CDR1 SGHTA and CDR2 FQGNSA. With 4 bases clipped from V and 2 bases from J, the junction kept 8 bases outside the gene matches. The entire variable domain, with the rest obtained from reference TRBV7-2 and TRBJ2-3, is as follows: GAGVSQSPSNKVTEKGKDVELRCDPISGHTALYWYRQSLGQGLEFLIYFQGNSAPDKSGLPSDRFSAERTGGSVSTLTIQRTQQEDSAVYLCASSSKPGLDTDTQYFGPGTRLTVL.

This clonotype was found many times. Written as DNA, the CDR3 is TGCAGTGCTAGGCGGGGGACCCAAGAGACCCAGTACTTC. Protein: CSARRGTQETQYF. This chain links TRBV20-1 with TRBJ2-5; the match to TRBD2 covers 7 bases. Germline V gives CDR1 DFQATT, CDR2 SNEGSKA (reference sequence). The V and J ends lost 3 bases and 1 base, in that order; junction bases with no gene match: 2. This CDR3 region has 13 residues.

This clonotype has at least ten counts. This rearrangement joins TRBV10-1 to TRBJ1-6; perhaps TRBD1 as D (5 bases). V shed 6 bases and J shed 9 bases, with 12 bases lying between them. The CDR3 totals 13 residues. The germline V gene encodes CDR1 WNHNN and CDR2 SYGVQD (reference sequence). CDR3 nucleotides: TGCGCCAGCAGGGACACCAGGAGTTCACCCCTCCACTTT. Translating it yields CASRDTRSSPLHF.

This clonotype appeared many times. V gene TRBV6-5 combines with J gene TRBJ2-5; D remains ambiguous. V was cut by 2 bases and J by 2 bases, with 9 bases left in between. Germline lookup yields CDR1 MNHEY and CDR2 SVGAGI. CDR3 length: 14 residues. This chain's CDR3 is CASSYGGKQETQYF. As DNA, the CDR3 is TGTGCCAGCAGTTACGGTGGCAAGCAAGAGACCCAGTACTTC.

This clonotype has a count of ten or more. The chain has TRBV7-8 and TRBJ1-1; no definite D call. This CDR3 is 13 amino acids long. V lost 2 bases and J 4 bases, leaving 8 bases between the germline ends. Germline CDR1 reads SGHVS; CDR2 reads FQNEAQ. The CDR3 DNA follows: TGTGCCAGCAGCTTAATGGCAGGCACTGAAGCTTTCTTT. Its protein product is CASSLMAGTEAFF.

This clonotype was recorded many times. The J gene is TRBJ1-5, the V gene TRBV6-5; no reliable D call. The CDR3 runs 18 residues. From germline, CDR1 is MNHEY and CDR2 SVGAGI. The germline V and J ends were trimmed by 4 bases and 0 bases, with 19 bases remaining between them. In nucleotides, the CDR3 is TGTGCCAGCAGTTCCTATTTGCCGGAGAAAAATAGCAATCAGCCCCAGCATTTT. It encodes CASSSYLPEKNSNQPQHF.

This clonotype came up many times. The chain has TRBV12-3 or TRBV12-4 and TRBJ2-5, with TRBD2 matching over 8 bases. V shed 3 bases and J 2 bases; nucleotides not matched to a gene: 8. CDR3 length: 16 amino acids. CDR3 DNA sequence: TGTGCCAGCAGTTTCGGGTTAGCGGGGCGGCAAGAGACCCAGTACTTC. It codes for CASSFGLAGRQETQYF.

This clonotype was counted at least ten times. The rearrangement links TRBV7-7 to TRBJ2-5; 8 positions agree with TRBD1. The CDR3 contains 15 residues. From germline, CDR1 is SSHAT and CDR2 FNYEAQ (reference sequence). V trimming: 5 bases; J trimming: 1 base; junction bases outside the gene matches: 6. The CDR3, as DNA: TGTGCCAGCAGCCCCGGGACAGGTCTCCAAGAGACCCAGTACTTC. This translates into CASSPGTGLQETQYF.

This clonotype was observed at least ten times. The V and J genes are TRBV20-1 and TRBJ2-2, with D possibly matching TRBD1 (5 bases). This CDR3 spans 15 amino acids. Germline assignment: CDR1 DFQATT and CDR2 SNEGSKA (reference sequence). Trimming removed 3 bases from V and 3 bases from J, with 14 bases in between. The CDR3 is CSARALGHDTGELFF. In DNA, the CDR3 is TGCAGTGCTAGGGCCCTTGGACACGACACCGGGGAGCTGTTTTTT.